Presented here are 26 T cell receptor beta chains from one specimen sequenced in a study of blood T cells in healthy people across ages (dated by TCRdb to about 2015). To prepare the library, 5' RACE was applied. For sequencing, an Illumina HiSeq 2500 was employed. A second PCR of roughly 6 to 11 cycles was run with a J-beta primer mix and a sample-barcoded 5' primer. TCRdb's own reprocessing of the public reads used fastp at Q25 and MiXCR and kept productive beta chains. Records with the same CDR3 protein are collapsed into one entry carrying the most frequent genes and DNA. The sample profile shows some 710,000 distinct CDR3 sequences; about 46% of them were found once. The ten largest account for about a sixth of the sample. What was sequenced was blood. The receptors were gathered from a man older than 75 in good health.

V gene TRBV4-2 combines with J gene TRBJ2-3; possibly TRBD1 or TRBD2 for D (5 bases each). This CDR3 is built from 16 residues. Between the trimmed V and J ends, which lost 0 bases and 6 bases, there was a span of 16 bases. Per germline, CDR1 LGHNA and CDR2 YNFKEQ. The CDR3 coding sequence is TGTGCCAGCAGCCAAGAACCGGGGCCGCGGGTGGATACGCAGTATTTT. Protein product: CASSQEPGPRVDTQYF.

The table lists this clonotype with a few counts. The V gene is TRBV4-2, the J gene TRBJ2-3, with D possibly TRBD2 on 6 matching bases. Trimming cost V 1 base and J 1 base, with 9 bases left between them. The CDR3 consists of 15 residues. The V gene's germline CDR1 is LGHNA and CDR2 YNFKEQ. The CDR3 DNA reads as TGTGCCAGCAGCCAAGGAGCGGGCGGCACAGATACGCAGTATTTT. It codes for CASSQGAGGTDTQYF.

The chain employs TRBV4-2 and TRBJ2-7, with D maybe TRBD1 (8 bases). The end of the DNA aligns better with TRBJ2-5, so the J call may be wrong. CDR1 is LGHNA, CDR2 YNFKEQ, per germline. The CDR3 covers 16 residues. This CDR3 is CASSQERPQGGETQYF. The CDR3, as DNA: TGTGCCAGCAGCCAAGAGCGCCCACAGGGGGGGGAGACCCAGTACTTC.

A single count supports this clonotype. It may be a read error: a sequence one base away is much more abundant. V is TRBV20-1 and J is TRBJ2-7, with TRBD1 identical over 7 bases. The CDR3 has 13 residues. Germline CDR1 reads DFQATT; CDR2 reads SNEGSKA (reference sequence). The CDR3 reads CSAGNRGTYELYF. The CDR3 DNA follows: TGCAGTGCTGGAAACAGGGGTACCTACGAGCTGTACTTC.

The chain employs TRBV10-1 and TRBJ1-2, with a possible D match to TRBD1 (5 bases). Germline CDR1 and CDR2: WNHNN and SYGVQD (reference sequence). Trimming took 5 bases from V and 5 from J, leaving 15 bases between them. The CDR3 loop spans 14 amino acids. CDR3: CASSTGTDPYGYTF. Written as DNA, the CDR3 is TGCGCCAGCAGTACCGGGACGGACCCATATGGCTACACCTTC.

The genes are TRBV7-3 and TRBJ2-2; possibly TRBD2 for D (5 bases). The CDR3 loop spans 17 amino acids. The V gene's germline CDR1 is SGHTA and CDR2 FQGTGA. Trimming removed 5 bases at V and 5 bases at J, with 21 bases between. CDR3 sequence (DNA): TGTGCCAGCAGCCCCACCGGGATAACGGGTCGGACCGGGGAGCTGTTTTTT. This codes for CASSPTGITGRTGELFF.

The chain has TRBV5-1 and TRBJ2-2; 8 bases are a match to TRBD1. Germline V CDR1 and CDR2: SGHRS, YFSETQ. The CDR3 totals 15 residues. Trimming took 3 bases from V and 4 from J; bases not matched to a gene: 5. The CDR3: CASSWGQVVTGELFF. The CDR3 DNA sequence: TGCGCCAGCAGCTGGGGACAGGTAGTCACCGGGGAGCTGTTTTTT.

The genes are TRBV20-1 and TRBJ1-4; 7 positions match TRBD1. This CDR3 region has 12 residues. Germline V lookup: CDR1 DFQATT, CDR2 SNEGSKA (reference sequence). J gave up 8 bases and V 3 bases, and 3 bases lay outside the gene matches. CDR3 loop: CSASKGQEKLFF. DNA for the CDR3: TGCAGTGCTAGTAAGGGACAGGAAAAACTGTTTTTT.

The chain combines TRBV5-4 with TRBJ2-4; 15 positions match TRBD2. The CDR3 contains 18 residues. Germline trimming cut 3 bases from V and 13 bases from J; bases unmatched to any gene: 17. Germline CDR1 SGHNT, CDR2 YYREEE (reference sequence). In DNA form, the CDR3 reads TGTGCCAGCAGCTCCGGGACTAGCGGGAGGAGCTCCTACAATGAGCAGTACTTC. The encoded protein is CASSSGTSGRSSYNEQYF.

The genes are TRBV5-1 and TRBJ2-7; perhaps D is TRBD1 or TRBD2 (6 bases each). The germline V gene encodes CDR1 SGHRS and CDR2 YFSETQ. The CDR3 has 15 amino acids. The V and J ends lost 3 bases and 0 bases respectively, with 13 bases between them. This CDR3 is CASSSERGASYEQYF. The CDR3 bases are TGCGCCAGCAGCTCCGAGAGGGGGGCCTCCTACGAGCAGTACTTC.

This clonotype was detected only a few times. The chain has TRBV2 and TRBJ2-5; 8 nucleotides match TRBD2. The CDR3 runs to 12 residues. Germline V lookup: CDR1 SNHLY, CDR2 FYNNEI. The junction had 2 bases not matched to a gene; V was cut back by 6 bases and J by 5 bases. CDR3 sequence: CASSGRAETQYF. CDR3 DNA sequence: TGTGCCAGCAGCGGGAGGGCGGAGACCCAGTACTTC.

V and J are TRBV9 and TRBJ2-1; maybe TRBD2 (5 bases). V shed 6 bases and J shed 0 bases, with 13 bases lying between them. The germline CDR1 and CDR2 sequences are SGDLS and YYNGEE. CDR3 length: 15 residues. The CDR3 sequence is CASTTFGGSYNEQFF. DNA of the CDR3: TGTGCCAGCACCACATTTGGAGGCTCCTACAATGAGCAGTTCTTC.

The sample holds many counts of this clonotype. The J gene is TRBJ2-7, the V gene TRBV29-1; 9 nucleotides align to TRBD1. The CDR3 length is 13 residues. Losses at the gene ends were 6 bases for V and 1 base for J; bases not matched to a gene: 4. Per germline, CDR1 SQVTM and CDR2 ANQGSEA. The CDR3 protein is CSVTGTGSYEQYF. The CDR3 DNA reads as TGCAGCGTGACCGGGACAGGGTCCTACGAGCAGTACTTC.

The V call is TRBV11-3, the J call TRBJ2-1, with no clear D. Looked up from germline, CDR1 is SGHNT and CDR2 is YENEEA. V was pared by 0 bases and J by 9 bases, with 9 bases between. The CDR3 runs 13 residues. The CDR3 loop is CASSLEGHGEQFF. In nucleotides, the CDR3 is TGTGCCAGCAGCTTAGAAGGCCACGGTGAGCAGTTCTTC.

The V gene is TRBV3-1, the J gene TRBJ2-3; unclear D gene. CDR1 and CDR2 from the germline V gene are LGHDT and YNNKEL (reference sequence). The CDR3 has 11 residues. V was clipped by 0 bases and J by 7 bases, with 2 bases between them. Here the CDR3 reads CASSQDHTQYF. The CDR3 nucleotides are TGTGCCAGCAGCCAAGACCATACGCAGTATTTT.

In DNA form, the CDR3 reads TGTGCCAGCAGCAACCGTCTTTTCCGGGGTCGGTCCTACGAGCAGTACTTC. This encodes CASSNRLFRGRSYEQYF. The chain recombines TRBV21-1 with TRBJ2-7; the table's D call, TRBD1, was not checked against the DNA. TRBV21-1 is tagged as a pseudogene. The CDR3 is 17 residues long.

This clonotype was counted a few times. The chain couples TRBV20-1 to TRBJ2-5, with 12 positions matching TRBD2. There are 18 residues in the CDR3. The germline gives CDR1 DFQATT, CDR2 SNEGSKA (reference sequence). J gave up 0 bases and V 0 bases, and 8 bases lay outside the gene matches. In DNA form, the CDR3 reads TGCAGTGCTAGAGATTTCGGGACTAGCGGGTCTTACCAAGAGACCCAGTACTTC. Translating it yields CSARDFGTSGSYQETQYF.

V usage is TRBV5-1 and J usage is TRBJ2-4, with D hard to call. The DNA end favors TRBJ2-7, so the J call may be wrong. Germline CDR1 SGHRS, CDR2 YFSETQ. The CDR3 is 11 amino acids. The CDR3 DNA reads TGCGCCAGCTGCAGCGCGTCCGAGCAGTACTTC. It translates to CASCSASEQYF.

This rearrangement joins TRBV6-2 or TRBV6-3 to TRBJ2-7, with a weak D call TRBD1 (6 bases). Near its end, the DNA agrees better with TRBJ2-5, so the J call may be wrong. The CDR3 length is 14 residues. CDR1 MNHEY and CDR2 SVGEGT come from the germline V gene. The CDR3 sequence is CASTPFGGVETQYF. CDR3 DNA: TGTGCCAGCACTCCATTTGGGGGCGTAGAGACCCAGTACTTC.

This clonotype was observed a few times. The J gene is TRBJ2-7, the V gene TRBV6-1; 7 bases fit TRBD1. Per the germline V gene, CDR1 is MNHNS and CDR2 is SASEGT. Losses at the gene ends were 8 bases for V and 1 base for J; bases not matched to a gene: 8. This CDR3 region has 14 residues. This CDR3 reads CASLGQVHSYEQYF. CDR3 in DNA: TGTGCCAGCCTAGGACAGGTTCATTCCTACGAGCAGTACTTC.

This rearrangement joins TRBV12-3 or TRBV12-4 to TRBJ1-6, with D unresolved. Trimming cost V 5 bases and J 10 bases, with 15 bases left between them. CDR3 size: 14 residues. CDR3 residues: CASSVVGLRSPLHF. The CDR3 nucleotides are TGTGCCAGCAGTGTAGTCGGACTCAGGTCACCCCTCCACTTT.

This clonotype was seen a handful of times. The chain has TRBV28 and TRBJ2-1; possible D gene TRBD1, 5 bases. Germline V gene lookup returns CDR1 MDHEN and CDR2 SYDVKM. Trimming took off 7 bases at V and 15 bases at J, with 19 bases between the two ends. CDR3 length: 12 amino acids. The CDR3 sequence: CASTRGSARLFF. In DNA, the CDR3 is TGTGCCAGCACTAGGGGATCGGCTAGATTGTTCTTC.

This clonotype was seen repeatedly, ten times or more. The CDR3 sequence: CASSLIAGGPIEQFF. CDR3 DNA sequence: TGTGCCAGCAGTTTAATAGCGGGAGGGCCAATTGAGCAGTTCTTC. The rearrangement joins TRBV27 to TRBJ2-1; 11 bases match TRBD2. The CDR3 contains 15 residues. Germline V lookup: CDR1 MNHEY, CDR2 SMNVEV (reference sequence). V was clipped by 2 bases and J by 9 bases; unmatched bases: 6.

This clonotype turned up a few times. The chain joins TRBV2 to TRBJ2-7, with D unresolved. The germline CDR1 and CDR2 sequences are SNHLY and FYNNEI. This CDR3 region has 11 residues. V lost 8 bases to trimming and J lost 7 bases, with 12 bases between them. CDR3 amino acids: CASDPYNEQYF. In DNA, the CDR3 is TGTGCCAGCGACCCCTACAATGAGCAGTACTTC.

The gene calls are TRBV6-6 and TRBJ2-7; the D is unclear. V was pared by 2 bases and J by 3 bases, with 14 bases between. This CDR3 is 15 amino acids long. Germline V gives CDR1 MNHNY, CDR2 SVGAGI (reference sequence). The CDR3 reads CASSYGPMRSYEQYF. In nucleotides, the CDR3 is TGTGCCAGCAGTTACGGCCCGATGAGGAGCTACGAGCAGTACTTC.

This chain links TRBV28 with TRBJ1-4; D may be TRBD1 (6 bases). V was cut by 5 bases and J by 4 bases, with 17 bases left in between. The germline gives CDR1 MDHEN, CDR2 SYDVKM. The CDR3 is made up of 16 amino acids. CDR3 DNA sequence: TGTGCCAGCAGTCCCCCGGACAGTTCATTTAATGAAAAACTGTTTTTT. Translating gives CASSPPDSSFNEKLFF.